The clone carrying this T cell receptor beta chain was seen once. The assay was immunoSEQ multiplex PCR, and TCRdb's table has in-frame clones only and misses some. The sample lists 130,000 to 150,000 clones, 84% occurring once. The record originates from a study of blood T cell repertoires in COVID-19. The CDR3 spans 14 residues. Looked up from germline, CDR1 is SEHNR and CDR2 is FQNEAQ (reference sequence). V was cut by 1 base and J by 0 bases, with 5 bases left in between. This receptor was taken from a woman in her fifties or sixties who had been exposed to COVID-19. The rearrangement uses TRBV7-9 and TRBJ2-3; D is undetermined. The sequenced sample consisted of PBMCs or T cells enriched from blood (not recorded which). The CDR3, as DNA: TGTGCCAGCAGCTTAGACGGGAGCACAGATACGCAGTATTTT. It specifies CASSLDGSTDTQYF.